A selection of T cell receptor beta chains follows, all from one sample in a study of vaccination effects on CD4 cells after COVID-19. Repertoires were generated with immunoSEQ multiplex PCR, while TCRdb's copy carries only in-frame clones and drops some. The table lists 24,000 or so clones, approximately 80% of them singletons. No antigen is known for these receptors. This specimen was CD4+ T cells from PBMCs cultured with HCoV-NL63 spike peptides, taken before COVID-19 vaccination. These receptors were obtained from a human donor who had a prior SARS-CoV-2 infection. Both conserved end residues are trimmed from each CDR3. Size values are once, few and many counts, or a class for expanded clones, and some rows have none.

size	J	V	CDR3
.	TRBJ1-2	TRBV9	ASSSRTGGNYGYT
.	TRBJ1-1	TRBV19	ASTFSPARRANTEAF
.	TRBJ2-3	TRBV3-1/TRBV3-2	ASRPSGSLDTQY
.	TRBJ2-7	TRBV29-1	SASDRGASYEQY
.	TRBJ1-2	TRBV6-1	ASSEGHREYGYT
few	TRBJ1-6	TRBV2	ALMKGQPNSPLH
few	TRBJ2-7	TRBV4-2	ASSQDPPGQRAYEQY
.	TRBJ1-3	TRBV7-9	ASQGRVGNTIY
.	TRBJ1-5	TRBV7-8	ASSLVSDQPQH
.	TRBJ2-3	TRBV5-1	ASSSGLAGYTDTQY
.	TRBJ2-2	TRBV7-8	ASSLSGQGNTGELF
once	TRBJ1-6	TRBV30	AWRKKAGHNSPLH
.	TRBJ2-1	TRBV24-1	ATSGRGNEQF
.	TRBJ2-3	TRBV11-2	ASSWRTGGTDTQY
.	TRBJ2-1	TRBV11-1	ASSPGIARDEQF
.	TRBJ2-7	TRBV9	ASSVDGGQYEQY